This entry is about one T cell receptor beta chain. Antigen specificity is unknown. Germline CDR1 SGHAT, CDR2 FQDESV (reference sequence). Trimming left V 3 bases short and J 6 bases short, with 25 bases between. The CDR3 contains 18 residues. The data are from a study of siplizumab effects on memory and regulatory T cells. For the study at large: Paired mixed lymphocyte reactions used siplizumab at approximately 0.96 ug/mL or no drug.

The mixed lymphocyte reaction cells underwent coculture at 37°C for approximately 6 days. TCRdb's table, derived via immunoSEQ multiplex PCR, lists solely in-frame clones and lacks some. The sample has thousands of clones, about 35% seen once. The sample consisted of CFSE-low (dividing) CD8+ T cells sorted from an allogeneic mixed lymphocyte reaction. This chain connects TRBV11-1 to TRBJ2-3, with D tentatively TRBD2 (6 bases). The TCR originated in a human donor in good health; the cells came from an allogeneic mixed lymphocyte reaction. CDR3 bases: TGTGCCAGCAGCTTGGGACCCCCGGGTCCCGGGGGTTGGGATACGCAGTATTTT. Translation: CASSLGPPGPGGWDTQYF.